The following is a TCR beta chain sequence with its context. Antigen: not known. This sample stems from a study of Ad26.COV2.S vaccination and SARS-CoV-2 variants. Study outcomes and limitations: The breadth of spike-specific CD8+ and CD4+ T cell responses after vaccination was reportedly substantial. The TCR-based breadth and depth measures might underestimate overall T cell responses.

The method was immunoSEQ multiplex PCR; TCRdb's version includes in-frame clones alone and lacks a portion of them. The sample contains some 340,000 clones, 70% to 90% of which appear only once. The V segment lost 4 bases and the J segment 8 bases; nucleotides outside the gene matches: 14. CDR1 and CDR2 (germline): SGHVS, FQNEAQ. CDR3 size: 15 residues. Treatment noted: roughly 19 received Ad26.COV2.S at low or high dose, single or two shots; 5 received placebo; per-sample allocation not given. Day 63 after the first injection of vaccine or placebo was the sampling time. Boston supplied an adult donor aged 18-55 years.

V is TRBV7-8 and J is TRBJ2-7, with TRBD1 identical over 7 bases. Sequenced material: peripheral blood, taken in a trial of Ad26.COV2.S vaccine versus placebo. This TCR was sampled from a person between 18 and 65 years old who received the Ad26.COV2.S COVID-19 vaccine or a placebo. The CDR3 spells CASSSYPSTGYQQYF. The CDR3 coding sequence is TGTGCCAGCAGCTCATACCCTTCGACAGGGTACCAGCAGTACTTC.